The clone carrying this TCR delta chain was recorded a few times. A mismatch at residue 9 separates the TCRdb protein from the translated DNA, so the protein presented here was translated from the DNA. Trimming stripped 3 bases from V and 2 bases from J, with 13 bases between. CDR3 length: 17 residues. Germline lookup yields CDR1 GEAIGNYY and CDR2 EKD. The data belong to a study of gamma-delta chains in newborns, infants, children. Overall study: Innate gammadelta T cells reportedly expand polyclonally right after birth, driven by microbial exposure, per the title.

TCRdb fed the reads into CATT to redo clone calling. This sample has some 11,000 delta-chain clones; 3.5% occur once, and the top ten carry roughly 8.7%. The sequenced material came from blood. The chain uses TRDV2 and TRDJ3, with a possible D match to TRDD3 (6 bases). The sequence was obtained from a child who was a newborn, infant or young child, either healthy, febrile or measles-vaccinated (not recorded which). CDR3 residues: CACDPATGPWDTRQMFF. In DNA, the CDR3 is TGTGCCTGTGACCCCGCAACTGGGCCCTGGGACACCCGACAGATGTTTTTC.